Listed here are 27 T cell receptor beta chains from one sample, sequenced in a study of T cell responses to AZD1222 COVID-19 vaccine. The assay was immunoSEQ multiplex PCR, and TCRdb's table has in-frame clones only and misses some. The sample contains 90,000 to 120,000 clones, 80% to 90% of which appear only once. Sequencing used peripheral blood, obtained on day 0 of AZD1222 vaccination. Receptors were obtained from an adult in good health.

CDR3 bases: TGTGCAAGTCGCTTAGCTTCCTCTGGACTAGCGGTTCCCTACGAGCAGTACTTC. Its translation: CASRLASSGLAVPYEQYF. The chain carries TRBV12-2 and TRBJ2-7; the table's D call, TRBD2, was not checked against the DNA. TRBV12-2 is flagged as a pseudogene. CDR3 length: 18 residues.

This chain connects TRBV5-4 to TRBJ2-2; TRBD2 aligns across 13 bases. The germline V gene has CDR1 SGHNT and CDR2 YYREEE (reference sequence). This CDR3 region has 16 residues. V shed 4 bases, J shed 3 bases, and the junction held 3 bases outside the gene matches. CDR3 sequence reads: CASSTGTSGDTGELFF. The CDR3 DNA follows: TGTGCCAGCAGCACCGGGACTAGCGGGGACACCGGGGAGCTGTTTTTT.

The chain uses TRBV3-1 (or the pseudogene TRBV3-2) and TRBJ2-1; possibly TRBD2 for D (6 bases). The germline CDR1 and CDR2 sequences are LGHDT and YNNKEL (reference sequence). V gave up 7 bases and J gave up 2 bases, with 21 bases separating them. The CDR3 runs 17 residues. CDR3 in DNA: TGTGCCAGCACCATAAGATTGGACTATATCGCCTACAATGAGCAGTTCTTC. Translated, it gives CASTIRLDYIAYNEQFF.

This chain connects TRBV19 to TRBJ2-1, with 12 bases lining up with TRBD2. Germline V gene data show CDR1 as LNHDA and CDR2 as SQIVND (reference sequence). The CDR3 runs to 17 residues. Germline trimming cut 7 bases from V and 0 bases from J; bases unmatched to any gene: 7. The CDR3 nucleotides read TGTGCCAGTACCCCTCTAGCGGGAGGGAGCTCCTACAATGAGCAGTTCTTC. Encoded protein: CASTPLAGGSSYNEQFF. The full variable domain, rest sourced from reference TRBV19 and TRBJ2-1, is DGGITQSPKYLFRKEGQNVTLSCEQNLNHDAMYWYRQDPGQGLRLIYYSQIVNDFQKGDIAEGYSVSREKKESFPLTVTSAQKNPTAFYLCASTPLAGGSSYNEQFFGPGTRLTVL.

The chain recombines TRBV7-2 with TRBJ2-7; D is uncertain. The CDR3 is 16 residues long. The V end lost 1 base, the J end lost 1 base, and 14 bases lay between the germline ends. Germline values: CDR1 SGHTA, CDR2 FQGNSA. The CDR3 region is CASSLGAATSSYEQYF. The CDR3 DNA follows: TGTGCCAGCAGCTTAGGGGCGGCGACATCATCCTACGAGCAGTACTTC.

V usage is TRBV18 and J usage is TRBJ2-1; 12 bases align to TRBD2. Trimming removed 4 bases from V and 9 bases from J; junction bases left unmatched: 13. This CDR3 has 17 residues. Germline-derived CDR1 and CDR2 are KGHSH and LQKENI. CDR3 loop: CASSRPPGLAGGGEQFF. CDR3 sequence (DNA): TGTGCCAGCTCACGGCCACCGGGACTAGCGGGTGGGGGTGAGCAGTTCTTC.

V usage is TRBV6-5 and J usage is TRBJ1-5; the D is unclear. The CDR3 runs 13 residues. Germline V gives CDR1 MNHEY, CDR2 SVGAGI. V lost 7 bases to trimming and J lost 0 bases, with 7 bases between them. As DNA, the CDR3 is TGTGCCAGCAAGGAGAATAGCAATCAGCCCCAGCATTTT. It specifies CASKENSNQPQHF.

V gene TRBV7-8 combines with J gene TRBJ1-2; D not certain. Germline V gene lookup returns CDR1 SGHVS and CDR2 FQNEAQ. V shed 5 bases and J shed 8 bases, with 12 bases lying between them. This CDR3 comprises 12 residues. The CDR3 region is CASSHPTGGYTF. The CDR3 DNA is TGTGCCAGCAGCCATCCGACGGGAGGCTACACCTTC.

The CDR3 loop is CASRSQGYEQYF. The CDR3 nucleotides are TGTGCCAGCAGGTCACAGGGCTACGAGCAGTACTTC. This chain connects TRBV28 to TRBJ2-7, with D tentatively TRBD1 (6 bases). Germline V CDR1 and CDR2: MDHEN, SYDVKM. CDR3 length equals 12 residues. V was pared by 6 bases and J by 3 bases, with 9 bases between.

The chain links TRBV12-3 or TRBV12-4 to TRBJ2-7; TRBD1 agrees at 8 bases. The CDR3 contains 12 residues. With 5 bases clipped from V and 6 bases from J, the junction kept 3 bases outside the gene matches. The CDR3 here is CASSRQGPEQYF. In nucleotides, the CDR3 is TGTGCCAGCAGTCGACAGGGGCCCGAGCAGTACTTC.

The gene calls are TRBV15 and TRBJ2-3; D could derive from TRBD1 or TRBD2 (7 bases each). Germline V CDR1 and CDR2: LNHNV, YYDKDF (reference sequence). This CDR3 contains 16 residues. Trimming removed 4 bases from V and 1 base from J, with 15 bases in between. In DNA form, the CDR3 reads TGTGCCACCAGCACCCTACAGGGGAGGGGCACAGATACGCAGTATTTT. It is translated as CATSTLQGRGTDTQYF.

The chain couples TRBV27 to TRBJ2-3, with 8 bases matching TRBD1. With 6 bases clipped from V and 0 bases from J, the junction kept 8 bases outside the gene matches. The CDR3 is 16 residues long. Germline CDR1 reads MNHEY; CDR2 reads SMNVEV (reference sequence). CDR3 coding DNA: TGTGCCAGCAGGGGGGACAGGCGTCCTAGCACAGATACGCAGTATTTT. This encodes CASRGDRRPSTDTQYF.

The chain couples TRBV18 to TRBJ2-7; D may be TRBD1 or TRBD2 (5 bases each). Germline V gene sequence: CDR1 KGHSH, CDR2 LQKENI. Trimming pared 3 bases from V and 3 bases from J, leaving 12 bases between. This CDR3 has 14 amino acids. The CDR3 loop reads CASSPPGQRYEQYF. The CDR3 nucleotides are TGTGCCAGCTCACCCCCGGGGCAACGCTACGAGCAGTACTTC.

V is TRBV7-2 and J is TRBJ2-1; 9 bases line up with TRBD2. This CDR3 has 15 residues. From germline, CDR1 is SGHTA and CDR2 FQGNSA. With V trimmed by 3 bases and J by 4 bases, 4 bases remained unmatched. CDR3 region: CASSFASGKYNEQFF. The CDR3 nucleotides are TGTGCCAGCAGCTTCGCTAGCGGGAAATACAATGAGCAGTTCTTC.

The chain recombines TRBV18 with TRBJ2-5, with D uncertain. Trimming pared 2 bases from V and 2 bases from J, leaving 6 bases between. CDR3 size: 13 residues. The germline V gene encodes CDR1 KGHSH and CDR2 LQKENI. The CDR3 here is CASSPAVQETQYF. CDR3 bases: TGTGCCAGCTCACCAGCGGTGCAAGAGACCCAGTACTTC.

This rearrangement joins TRBV27 to TRBJ2-5; TRBD2 matches at 7 bases. Germline values: CDR1 MNHEY, CDR2 SMNVEV (reference sequence). This CDR3 region has 14 residues. Losses at the gene ends were 3 bases for V and 4 bases for J; bases not matched to a gene: 5. This CDR3 reads CASSFAGRGETQYF. The CDR3 DNA reads TGTGCCAGCAGTTTCGCAGGGAGGGGAGAGACCCAGTACTTC.

The chain has TRBV5-1 and TRBJ2-7, with D perhaps matching TRBD2 (6 bases). Germline-derived CDR1 and CDR2 are SGHRS and YFSETQ. The CDR3 loop spans 13 amino acids. Trimming shortened V by 4 bases and J by 3 bases, and 11 bases separated the two germline ends. The CDR3 loop reads CASSEIAVYEQYF. DNA of the CDR3: TGCGCCAGCAGCGAAATAGCGGTCTACGAGCAGTACTTC.

V is TRBV27 and J is TRBJ1-5; no firm D call. Germline lookup yields CDR1 MNHEY and CDR2 SMNVEV (reference sequence). V was pared by 0 bases and J by 8 bases, with 14 bases between. This CDR3 is built from 15 residues. The CDR3, as DNA: TGTGCCAGCAGTTTATCGCGGAATTCGCAGGAGCCCCAGCATTTT. Residues: CASSLSRNSQEPQHF.

V and J are TRBV30 and TRBJ1-2; D not resolved. V gave up 2 bases and J gave up 4 bases, with 11 bases separating them. The CDR3 extends over 13 amino acids. Germline V gives CDR1 GTSNPN, CDR2 SVGIG (reference sequence). The CDR3, as DNA: TGTGCCTGGAGTCCCCAGGCGTCCTATGGCTACACCTTC. Its translation: CAWSPQASYGYTF.

Note on this clone: The sample has other DNA sequences that encode this CDR3 too. The chain uses TRBV4-2 and TRBJ2-3; 8 nucleotides align to TRBD2. V trimming: 4 bases; J trimming: 0 bases; junction bases outside the gene matches: 3. The CDR3 totals 15 residues. In germline, CDR1 is LGHNA, CDR2 YNFKEQ. CDR3 sequence reads: CASSLGTRSTDTQYF. DNA for the CDR3: TGTGCCAGCAGCCTGGGGACTAGGAGCACAGATACGCAGTATTTT.

This clone has just one count. The chain is built from TRBV7-2 and TRBJ2-2; no definite D call. From germline, CDR1 is SGHTA and CDR2 FQGNSA. Trimming removed 5 bases from V and 6 bases from J, with 10 bases in between. This CDR3 is 13 amino acids long. This CDR3 is CASSLGPAGELFF. The CDR3, as DNA: TGTGCCAGCAGCCTAGGGCCGGCCGGGGAGCTGTTTTTT.

V usage is TRBV6-5 and J usage is TRBJ2-7; 9 bases map to TRBD1. The CDR3 covers 14 residues. Germline-derived CDR1 and CDR2 are MNHEY and SVGAGI. The trim removed 10 bases at V and 3 bases at J, leaving 10 bases unmatched. As DNA, the CDR3 is TGTGCCACCGAGGGGGGACAGGGCAACTACGAGCAGTACTTC. Protein sequence: CATEGGQGNYEQYF.

The table lists this clone with a few counts. The rearrangement joins TRBV7-2 to TRBJ2-2; D unclear. The germline V gene has CDR1 SGHTA and CDR2 FQGNSA. The V end lost 1 base, the J end lost 3 bases, and 6 bases lay between the germline ends. The CDR3 runs to 14 residues. CDR3 sequence (DNA): TGTGCCAGCAGCTTAGGGACGGACACCGGGGAGCTGTTTTTT. This encodes CASSLGTDTGELFF.

The V and J genes are TRBV7-9 and TRBJ1-6; 7 positions agree with TRBD1. V gave up 5 bases and J gave up 10 bases; unmatched junction bases: 8. Germline V gives CDR1 SEHNR, CDR2 FQNEAQ (reference sequence). CDR3 size: 14 residues. The CDR3 protein is CASSTTGVGSPLHF. CDR3 bases: TGTGCCAGCAGCACCACAGGGGTTGGGTCACCCCTCCACTTT.

The chain recombines TRBV19 with TRBJ2-7; 14 positions agree with TRBD2. Germline loops: CDR1 LNHDA, CDR2 SQIVND (reference sequence). The V gene end was trimmed by 3 bases and the J gene end by 2 bases; junction bases not matched to a gene: 9. This CDR3 is built from 18 residues. The CDR3 coding sequence is TGTGCCAGTAGTATCGGCGGACTAGCGGGAGGTCCAACCTACGAGCAGTACTTC. Protein product: CASSIGGLAGGPTYEQYF. The full variable domain, in which reference TRBV19 and TRBJ2-7 provide the parts outside the CDR3, is DGGITQSPKYLFRKEGQNVTLSCEQNLNHDAMYWYRQDPGQGLRLIYYSQIVNDFQKGDIAEGYSVSREKKESFPLTVTSAQKNPTAFYLCASSIGGLAGGPTYEQYFGPGTRLTVT.

The chain is built from TRBV12-3 or TRBV12-4 and TRBJ1-6; D ambiguous. The CDR3 spans 13 residues. Trimming pared 7 bases from V and 7 bases from J, leaving 11 bases between. The CDR3 DNA reads TGTGCCAGCACTCTTTGGCAGAATTCACCCCTCCACTTT. It yields the protein CASTLWQNSPLHF.

CDR3 sequence (DNA): TGTGCCACCAGCAGAGGACAGGGAGGAAACACCATATATTTT. Protein: CATSRGQGGNTIYF. The rearrangement joins TRBV15 to TRBJ1-3; TRBD1 agrees at 7 bases. V shed 1 base, J shed 4 bases, and the junction held 1 base outside the gene matches. CDR1 and CDR2 from the germline V gene are LNHNV and YYDKDF (reference sequence). The CDR3 covers 14 residues.